The T cell receptor (beta chain) described here comes from a study of blood T cell repertoires in COVID-19. Study-wide background: Sources were T cells, B-cell-depleted T cells, or PBMCs; the material itself was cDNA or gDNA.

This clone turned up a few times. Original processing notes: Estimation of nucleated cell counts relied on the amplification of reference gene primers. The data were produced by immunoSEQ multiplex PCR, yet TCRdb's version contains in-frame clones alone and is incomplete. V, J and clone size are those of that table, while D and trimming were read from the DNA. The sample lists about 320,000 clones, 90% seen once, with approximately 4.1% in the top ten. J gave up 6 bases and V 1 base, and 7 bases lay outside the gene matches. CDR1 is MNHEY and CDR2 is SMNVEV in the germline V gene (reference sequence). The CDR3 has 17 amino acids.

Sequencing was done on a sample of PBMCs or T cells enriched from blood (not recorded which). The chain uses TRBV27 and TRBJ1-6; 9 positions match TRBD1. The receptor was derived from a woman under 40 who had been exposed to COVID-19. Here the CDR3 reads CASSLYGQGTANSPLHF. The CDR3 nucleotides read TGTGCCAGCAGTTTATACGGACAGGGGACCGCTAATTCACCCCTCCACTTT.